This is a list of T cell receptor beta chains from one sample in a study of T-cell reconstitution after alpha-beta-depleted transplantation in children. TCRdb reprocessed the PCR reads via MiXCR and lists one record per CDR3 protein. The table includes about 580,000 distinct CDR3 sequences, roughly 23% detected once. Sequences were derived from PBMCs, mostly from graft donor cells, sampled 360 days after TCRalphabeta/CD19-depleted stem cell transplant. The receptors come from a boy less than two years old who had a stem cell transplant for acute myeloid leukemia, so the T cells may come from the graft donor. CDR3s include the opening cysteine and the closing phenylalanine or tryptophan. Size values are once, few and many counts, or a class for expanded clones, and some rows have none.

clone_size	v_call	j_call	cdr3_aa
-	TRBV5-1	TRBJ2-7	CASSSDRGQYF
few	TRBV18	TRBJ1-3	CASSPFGRGSGNTIYF
few	TRBV27	TRBJ2-7	CASSLFPGGGPYEQYF
-	TRBV20-1	TRBJ1-3	CSATPGAGNTIYF
many	TRBV7-9	TRBJ1-2	CASSWDTPNYGYTF
many	TRBV7-8	TRBJ2-2	CASSLALTGGHLTGELFF
-	TRBV5-6	TRBJ2-1	CASSSLIYRGHTQVEQFF
-	TRBV19	TRBJ2-7	CASSTGTGSYEQYF
-	TRBV28	TRBJ2-7	CASSFPGDSIYEQYF
few	TRBV6-6	TRBJ1-1	CASSDRASEAFF